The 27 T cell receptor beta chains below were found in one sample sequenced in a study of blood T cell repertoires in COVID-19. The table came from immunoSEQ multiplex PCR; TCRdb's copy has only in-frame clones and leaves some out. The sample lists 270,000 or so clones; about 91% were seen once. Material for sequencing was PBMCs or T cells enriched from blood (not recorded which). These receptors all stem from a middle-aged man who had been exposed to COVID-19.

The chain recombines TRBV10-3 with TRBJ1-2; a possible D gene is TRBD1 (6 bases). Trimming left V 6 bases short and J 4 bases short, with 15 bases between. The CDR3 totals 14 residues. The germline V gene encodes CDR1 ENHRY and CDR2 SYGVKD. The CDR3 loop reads CAISTDRQLYGYTF. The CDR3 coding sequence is TGTGCCATCAGCACGGACAGACAACTCTATGGCTACACCTTC.

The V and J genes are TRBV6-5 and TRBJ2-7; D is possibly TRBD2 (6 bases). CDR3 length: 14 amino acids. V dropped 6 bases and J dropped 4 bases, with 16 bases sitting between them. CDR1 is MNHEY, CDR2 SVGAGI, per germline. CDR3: CASRTRQGGYEQYF. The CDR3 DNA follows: TGTGCCAGCAGAACTCGGCAGGGAGGTTACGAGCAGTACTTC.

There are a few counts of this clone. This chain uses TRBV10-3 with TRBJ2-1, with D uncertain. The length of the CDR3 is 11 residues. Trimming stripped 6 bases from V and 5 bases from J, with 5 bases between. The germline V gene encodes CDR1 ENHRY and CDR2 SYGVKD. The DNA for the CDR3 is TGTGCCATCAGGTCAGACAATGAGCAGTTCTTC. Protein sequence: CAIRSDNEQFF.

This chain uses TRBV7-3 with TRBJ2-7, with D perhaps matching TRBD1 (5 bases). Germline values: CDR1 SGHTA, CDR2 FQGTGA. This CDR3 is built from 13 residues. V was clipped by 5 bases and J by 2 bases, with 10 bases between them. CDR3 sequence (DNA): TGTGCCAGCAGCCTCGACAGAACCTACGAGCAGTACTTC. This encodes CASSLDRTYEQYF.

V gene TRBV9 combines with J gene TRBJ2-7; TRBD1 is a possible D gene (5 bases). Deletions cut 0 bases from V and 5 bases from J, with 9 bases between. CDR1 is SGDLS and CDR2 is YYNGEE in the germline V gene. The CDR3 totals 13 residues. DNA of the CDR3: TGTGCCAGCAGCGTAGCCAGGGTCGACGAGCAGTACTTC. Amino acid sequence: CASSVARVDEQYF.

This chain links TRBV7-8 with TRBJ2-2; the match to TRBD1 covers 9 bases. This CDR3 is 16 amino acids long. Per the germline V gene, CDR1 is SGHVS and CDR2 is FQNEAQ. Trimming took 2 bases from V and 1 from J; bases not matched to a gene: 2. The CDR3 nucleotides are TGTGCCAGCAGCTTATCGGACAGGGGGAACACCGGGGAGCTGTTTTTT. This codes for CASSLSDRGNTGELFF.

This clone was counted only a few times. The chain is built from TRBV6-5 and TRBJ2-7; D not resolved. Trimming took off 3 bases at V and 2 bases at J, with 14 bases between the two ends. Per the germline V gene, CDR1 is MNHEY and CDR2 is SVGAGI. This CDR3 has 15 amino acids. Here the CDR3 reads CASSYSAGNPYEQYF. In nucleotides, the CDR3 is TGTGCCAGCAGTTATTCCGCAGGCAACCCCTACGAGCAGTACTTC.

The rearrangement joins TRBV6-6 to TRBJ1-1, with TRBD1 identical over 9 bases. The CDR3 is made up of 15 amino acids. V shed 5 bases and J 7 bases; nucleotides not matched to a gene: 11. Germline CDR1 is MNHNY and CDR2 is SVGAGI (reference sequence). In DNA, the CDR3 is TGTGCCAGCAGTCGATCGGGACAGGGAGCCTATGAAGCTTTCTTT. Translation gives CASSRSGQGAYEAFF.

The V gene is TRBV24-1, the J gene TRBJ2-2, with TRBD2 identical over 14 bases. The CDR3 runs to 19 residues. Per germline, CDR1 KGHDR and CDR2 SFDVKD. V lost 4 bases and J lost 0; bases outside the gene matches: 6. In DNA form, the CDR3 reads TGTGCCACCAGTGAGGGAGGACTAGCGGGAGGTACGAACACCGGGGAGCTGTTTTTT. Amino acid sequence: CATSEGGLAGGTNTGELFF.

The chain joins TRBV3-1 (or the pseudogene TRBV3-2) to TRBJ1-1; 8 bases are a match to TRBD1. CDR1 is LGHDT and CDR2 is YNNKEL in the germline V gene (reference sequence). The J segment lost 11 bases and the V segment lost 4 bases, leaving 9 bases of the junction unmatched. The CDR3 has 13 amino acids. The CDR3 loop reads CASSPQGGQAAFF. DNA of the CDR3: TGTGCCAGCAGCCCACAGGGGGGGCAAGCGGCTTTCTTT.

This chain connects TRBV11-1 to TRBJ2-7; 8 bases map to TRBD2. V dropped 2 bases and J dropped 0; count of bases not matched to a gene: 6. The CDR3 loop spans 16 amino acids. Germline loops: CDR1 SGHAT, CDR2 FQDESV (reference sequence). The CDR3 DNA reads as TGTGCCAGCAGCTTATCTCGAAGCGGGAGCTCCTACGAGCAGTACTTC. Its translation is CASSLSRSGSSYEQYF. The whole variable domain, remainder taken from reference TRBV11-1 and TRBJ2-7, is EAEVAQSPRYKITEKSQAVAFWCDPISGHATLYWYRQILGQGPELLVQFQDESVVDDSQLPKDRFSAERLKGVDSTLKIQPAELGDSAMYLCASSLSRSGSSYEQYFGPGTRLTVT.

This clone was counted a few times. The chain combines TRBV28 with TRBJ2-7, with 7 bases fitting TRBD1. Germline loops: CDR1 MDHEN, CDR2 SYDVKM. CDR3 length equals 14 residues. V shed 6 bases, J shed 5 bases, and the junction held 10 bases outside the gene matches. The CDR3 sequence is CASRSLTGRNEQYF. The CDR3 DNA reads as TGTGCCAGCAGATCCTTGACAGGGCGTAACGAGCAGTACTTC.

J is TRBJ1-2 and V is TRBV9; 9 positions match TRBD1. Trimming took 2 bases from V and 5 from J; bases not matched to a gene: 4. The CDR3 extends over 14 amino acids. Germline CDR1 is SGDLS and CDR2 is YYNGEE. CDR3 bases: TGTGCCAGCAGCGTTGCTGGGACAGGGTATGGCTACACCTTC. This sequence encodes CASSVAGTGYGYTF.

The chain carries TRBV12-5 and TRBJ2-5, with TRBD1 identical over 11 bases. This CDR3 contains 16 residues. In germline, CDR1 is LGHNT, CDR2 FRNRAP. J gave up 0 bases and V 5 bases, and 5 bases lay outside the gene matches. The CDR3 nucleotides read TGTGCTAGTGGTCAGCGGACAGGGGGCGACCAAGAGACCCAGTACTTC. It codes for CASGQRTGGDQETQYF.

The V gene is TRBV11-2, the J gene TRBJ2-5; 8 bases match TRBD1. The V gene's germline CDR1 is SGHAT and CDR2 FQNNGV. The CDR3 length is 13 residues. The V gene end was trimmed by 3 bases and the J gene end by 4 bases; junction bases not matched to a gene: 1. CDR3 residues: CASSFGQGETQYF. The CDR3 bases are TGTGCCAGCAGCTTCGGACAGGGAGAGACCCAGTACTTC.

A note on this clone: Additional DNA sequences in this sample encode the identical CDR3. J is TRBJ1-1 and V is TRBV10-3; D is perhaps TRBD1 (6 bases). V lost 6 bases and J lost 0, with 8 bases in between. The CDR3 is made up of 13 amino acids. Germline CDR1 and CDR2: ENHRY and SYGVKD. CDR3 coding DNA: TGTGCCATCAGACAGGGATTGAACACTGAAGCTTTCTTT. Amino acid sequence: CAIRQGLNTEAFF.

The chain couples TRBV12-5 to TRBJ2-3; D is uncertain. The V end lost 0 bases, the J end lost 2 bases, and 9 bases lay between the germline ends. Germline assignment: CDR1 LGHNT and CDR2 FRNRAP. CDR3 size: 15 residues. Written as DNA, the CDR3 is TGTGCTAGTGGTTTGGTAGGCGGTCCCACAGATACGCAGTATTTT. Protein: CASGLVGGPTDTQYF.

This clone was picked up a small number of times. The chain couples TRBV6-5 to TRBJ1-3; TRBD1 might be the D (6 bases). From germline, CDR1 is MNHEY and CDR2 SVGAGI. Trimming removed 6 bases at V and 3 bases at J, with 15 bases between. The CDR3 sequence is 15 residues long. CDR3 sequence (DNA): TGTGCCAGCAGCCTCGGACAGCCGCGTGGAAACACCATATATTTT. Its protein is CASSLGQPRGNTIYF.

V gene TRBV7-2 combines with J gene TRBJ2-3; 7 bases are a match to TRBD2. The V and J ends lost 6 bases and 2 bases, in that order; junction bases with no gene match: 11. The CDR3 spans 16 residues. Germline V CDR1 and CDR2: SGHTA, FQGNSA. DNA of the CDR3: TGTGCCAGCAGTTCGAGACTAGCAGTTGACACAGATACGCAGTATTTT. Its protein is CASSSRLAVDTDTQYF.

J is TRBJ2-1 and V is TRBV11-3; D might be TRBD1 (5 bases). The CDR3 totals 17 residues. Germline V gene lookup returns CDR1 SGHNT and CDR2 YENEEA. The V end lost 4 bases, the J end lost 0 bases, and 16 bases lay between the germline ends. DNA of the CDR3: TGTGCCAGCAGCTCCGATAAAGGACAACTCTCCTACAATGAGCAGTTCTTC. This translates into CASSSDKGQLSYNEQFF.

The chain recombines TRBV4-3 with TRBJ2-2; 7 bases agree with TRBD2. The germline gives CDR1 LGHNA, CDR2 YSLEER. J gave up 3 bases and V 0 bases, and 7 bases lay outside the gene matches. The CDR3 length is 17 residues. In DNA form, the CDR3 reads TGCGCCAGCAGCCAAGATCCGGCGGGAGAAGACACCGGGGAGCTGTTTTTT. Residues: CASSQDPAGEDTGELFF.

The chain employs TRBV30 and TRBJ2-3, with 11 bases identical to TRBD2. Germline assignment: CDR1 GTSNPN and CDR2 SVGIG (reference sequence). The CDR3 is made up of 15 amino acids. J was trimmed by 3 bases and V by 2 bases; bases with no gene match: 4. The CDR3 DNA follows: TGTGCCTGGAGTCACGGGACTAGCGGAACAGATACGCAGTATTTT. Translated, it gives CAWSHGTSGTDTQYF.

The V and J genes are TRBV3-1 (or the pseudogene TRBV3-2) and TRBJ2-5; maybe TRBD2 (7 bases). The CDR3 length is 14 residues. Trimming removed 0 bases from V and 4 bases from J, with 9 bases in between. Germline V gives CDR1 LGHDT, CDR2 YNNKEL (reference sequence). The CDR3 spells CASSQEGGGETQYF. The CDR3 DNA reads TGTGCCAGCAGCCAAGAAGGGGGGGGAGAGACCCAGTACTTC.

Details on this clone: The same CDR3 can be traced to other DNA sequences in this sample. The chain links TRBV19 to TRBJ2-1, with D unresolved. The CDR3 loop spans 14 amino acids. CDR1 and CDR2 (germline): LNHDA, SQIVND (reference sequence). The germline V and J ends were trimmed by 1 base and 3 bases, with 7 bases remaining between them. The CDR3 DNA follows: TGTGCCAGTAGTATAGGAGGTAACTACAATGAGCAGTTCTTC. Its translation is CASSIGGNYNEQFF.

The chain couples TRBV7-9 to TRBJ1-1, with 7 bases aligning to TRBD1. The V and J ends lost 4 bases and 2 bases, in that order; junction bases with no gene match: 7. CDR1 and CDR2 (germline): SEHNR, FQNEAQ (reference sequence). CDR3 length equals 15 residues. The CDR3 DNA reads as TGTGCCAGCAGCTCGGCCGGGACAGCAAACACTGAAGCTTTCTTT. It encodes CASSSAGTANTEAFF.

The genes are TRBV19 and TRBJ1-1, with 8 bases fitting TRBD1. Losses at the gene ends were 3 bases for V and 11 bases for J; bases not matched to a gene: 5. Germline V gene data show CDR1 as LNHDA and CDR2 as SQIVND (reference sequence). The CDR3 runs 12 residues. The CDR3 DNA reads TGTGCCAGTAGTATGTTCGACAGGGGTGCTTTCTTT. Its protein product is CASSMFDRGAFF.

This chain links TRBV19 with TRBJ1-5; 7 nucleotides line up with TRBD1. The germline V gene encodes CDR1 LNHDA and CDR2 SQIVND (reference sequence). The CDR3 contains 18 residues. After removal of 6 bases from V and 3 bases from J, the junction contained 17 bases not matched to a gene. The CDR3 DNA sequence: TGTGCCAGTAGGGGACAGCTGAACGCCAACCCGAACAATCAGCCCCAGCATTTT. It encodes CASRGQLNANPNNQPQHF. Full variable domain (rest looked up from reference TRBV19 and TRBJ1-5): DGGITQSPKYLFRKEGQNVTLSCEQNLNHDAMYWYRQDPGQGLRLIYYSQIVNDFQKGDIAEGYSVSREKKESFPLTVTSAQKNPTAFYLCASRGQLNANPNNQPQHFGDGTRLSIL.